This T cell receptor (beta chain) stems from a study of blood T cell repertoires in COVID-19. This clone was found once. The J segment lost 5 bases and the V segment lost 5 bases, leaving 10 bases of the junction unmatched. CDR1 LGHNT and CDR2 FRNRAP come from the germline V gene. This CDR3 spans 16 amino acids. Clones were sequenced by immunoSEQ multiplex PCR, and TCRdb holds only the in-frame ones, with some missing. Seen here are some 150,000 clones, more than 75% observed once, and the top ten hold approximately 3.3%. The rearrangement links TRBV12-5 to TRBJ2-5, with TRBD1 identical over 11 bases. Sequencing used peripheral blood. This sequence was found in a man aged 18 to 35 with active or convalescent COVID-19. CDR3 amino acids: CASGPGQGAYGETQYF. The CDR3, as DNA: TGTGCTAGTGGTCCCGGACAGGGGGCGTATGGGGAGACCCAGTACTTC.